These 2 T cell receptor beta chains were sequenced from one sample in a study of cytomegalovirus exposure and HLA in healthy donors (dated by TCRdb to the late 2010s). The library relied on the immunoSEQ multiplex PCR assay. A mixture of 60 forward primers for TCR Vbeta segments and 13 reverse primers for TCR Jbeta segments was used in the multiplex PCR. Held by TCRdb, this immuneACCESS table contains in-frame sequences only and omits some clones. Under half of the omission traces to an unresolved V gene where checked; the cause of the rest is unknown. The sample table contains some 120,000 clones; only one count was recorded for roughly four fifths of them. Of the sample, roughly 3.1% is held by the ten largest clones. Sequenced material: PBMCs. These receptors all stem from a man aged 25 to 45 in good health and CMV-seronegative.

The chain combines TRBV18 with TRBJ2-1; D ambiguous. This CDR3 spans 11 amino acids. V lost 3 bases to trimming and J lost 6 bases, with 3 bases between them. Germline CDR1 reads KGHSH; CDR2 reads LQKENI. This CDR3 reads CASSPLNEQFF. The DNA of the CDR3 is TGTGCCAGCTCACCTCTCAATGAGCAGTTCTTC.

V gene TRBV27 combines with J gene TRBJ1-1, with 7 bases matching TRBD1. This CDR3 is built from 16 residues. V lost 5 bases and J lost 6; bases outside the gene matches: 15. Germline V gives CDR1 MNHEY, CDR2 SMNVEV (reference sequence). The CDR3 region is CASSPRQGRSYPEAFF. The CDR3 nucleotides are TGTGCCAGCAGTCCGAGACAGGGTCGGAGCTACCCTGAAGCTTTCTTT.